This is a list of T cell receptor beta chains from one sample in a study of blood T cells in healthy people across ages. MiXCR was run by TCRdb on the 5' RACE reads, yielding one entry per CDR3 protein. This sample has approximately 1,700,000 distinct CDR3 sequences, with approximately 40% found just once. The sample consisted of blood. Receptor source: a human donor in good health. The CDR3 runs from the conserved cysteine through the conserved F or W. A D gene is named only where the DNA matches it firmly. Expanded clones are given a class, and other clones once, few, many or no size at all.

>TRBD1|TRBV29-1|TRBJ2-3|NA
CSSGTGDGYTDTQYF
TGCAGCTCCGGGACAGGGGATGGGTATACAGATACGCAGTATTTT
>NA|TRBV4-3|TRBJ2-1|few
CVSSRGGTSSYNEQFF
TGCGTCAGCAGCCGTGGCGGAACCAGCTCCTACAATGAGCAGTTCTTC
>NA|TRBV7-2|TRBJ1-4|NA
CASSLAGGGKLFF
TGTGCCAGCAGCTTAGCCGGGGGGGGAAAACTGTTTTTT
>TRBD1|TRBV6-5|TRBJ2-3|few
CASSYGQGDPTDTQYF
TGTGCCAGCAGTTACGGACAGGGGGATCCCACAGATACGCAGTATTTT
>NA|TRBV5-6|TRBJ2-2|NA
CASSSQLRGTNTGELFF
TGTGCCAGCAGCTCCCAGTTGAGGGGGACGAACACCGGGGAGCTGTTTTTT
>NA|TRBV20-1|TRBJ1-6|NA
CSARNTGSSYNSPLHF
TGCAGTGCAAGAAACACGGGGAGCTCCTATAATTCACCCCTCCACTTT
>TRBD1|TRBV5-1|TRBJ1-5|few
CASSLDYRGNQPQHF
TGCGCCAGCAGCTTGGATTACAGGGGGAATCAGCCCCAGCATTTT
>TRBD1|TRBV29-1|TRBJ2-1|NA
CSVDGTGGTDEQFF
TGCAGCGTTGATGGGACAGGGGGTACGGATGAGCAGTTCTTC
>NA|TRBV4-1|TRBJ1-4|NA
CASSQIDSSNEKLFF
TGCGCCAGCAGCCAAATTGACAGTAGTAATGAAAAACTGTTTTTT
>TRBD1|TRBV20-1|TRBJ1-5|NA
CSARTGRDQPQHF
TGCAGTGCTAGGACAGGGAGGGATCAGCCCCAGCATTTT
>NA|TRBV7-9|TRBJ1-3|NA
CASSGIPQGTGGNTIYF
TGTGCCAGCAGCGGCATTCCGCAGGGGACGGGCGGAAACACCATATATTTT
>TRBD2|TRBV11-1|TRBJ2-1|NA
CASSISRTSGTYRKAYNEQFF
TGTGCCAGCAGCATCTCGAGGACTAGCGGCACCTACCGCAAGGCCTACAATGAGCAGTTCTTC
>TRBD2|TRBV7-2|TRBJ2-7|few
CASSLAGDRSEQYF
TGTGCCAGTAGCTTAGCGGGAGACCGATCCGAGCAGTACTTC
>NA|TRBV20-1|TRBJ1-1|few
CSARFQGIEAFF
TGCAGTGCTAGGTTTCAGGGGATTGAAGCTTTCTTT
>NA|TRBV5-1|TRBJ2-1|few
CASSPDLGLAEYNEQFF
TGCGCCAGCAGCCCTGATTTGGGACTGGCGGAATACAATGAGCAGTTCTTC
>TRBD2|TRBV15|TRBJ2-5|many
CATSEAGGASETQYF
TGTGCCACCAGCGAGGCCGGGGGGGCCTCAGAGACCCAGTACTTC
>TRBD2|TRBV6-1|TRBJ2-1|NA
CASSTGTSVYNEQFF
TGTGCCAGCAGTACCGGGACTAGCGTCTACAATGAGCAGTTCTTC
>NA|TRBV4-3|TRBJ2-1|NA
CASSHGGSYNEQFF
TGCGCCAGCAGCCACGGGGGCTCCTACAATGAGCAGTTCTTC
>NA|TRBV27|TRBJ2-7|few
CASSLRSTAYEQYF
TGTGCCAGCAGTTTAAGGTCGACAGCCTACGAGCAGTACTTC
>NA|TRBV5-5|TRBJ2-1|few
CASSLSRVTHNEQFF
TGTGCCAGCAGCTTGAGCAGGGTGACCCACAATGAGCAGTTCTTC
>NA|TRBV18|TRBJ2-7|NA
CASSPLRRMSYEQYF
TGTGCCAGCTCACCACTGAGACGGATGAGCTACGAGCAGTACTTC
>TRBD1|TRBV2|TRBJ2-3|few
CASSVTGDADTQYF
TGTGCCAGCAGTGTTACAGGGGACGCAGATACGCAGTATTTT
>NA|TRBV7-3|TRBJ2-4|few
CATSLSQGNIQYF
TGTGCCACTAGCCTGAGCCAGGGCAACATTCAGTACTTC
>NA|TRBV7-2|TRBJ2-1|NA
CASSIRQGLNNEQFF
TGTGCCAGCAGCATAAGACAGGGACTAAACAATGAGCAGTTCTTC
>NA|TRBV4-2|TRBJ1-4|once
CASSQASGQGRIHGEKLFF
TGTGCCAGCAGCCAAGCGAGCGGGCAGGGGCGTATCCATGGTGAAAAACTGTTTTTT
>NA|TRBV25-1|TRBJ1-2|few
CASSEYFDTAGYGYTF
TGTGCCAGCAGTGAATATTTTGACACCGCCGGCTATGGCTACACCTTC
>NA|TRBV2|TRBJ2-3|many
CASRPAGRTDTQYF
TGTGCCAGCAGACCTGCGGGGAGGACAGATACGCAGTATTTT
>NA|TRBV20-1|TRBJ2-7|NA
CSARDIGRGYEQYF
TGCAGTGCTAGAGATATCGGCCGGGGGTACGAGCAGTACTTC
>NA|TRBV2|TRBJ2-5|few
CASHAAPLEETQYF
TGTGCCAGCCACGCGGCTCCGCTTGAGGAGACCCAGTACTTC
>NA|TRBV4-2|TRBJ1-1|once
CASSQDKLKAFF
TGTGCCAGCAGCCAGGATAAACTAAAAGCTTTCTTT
>TRBD2|TRBV20-1|TRBJ2-7|NA
CSARDRLASYEQYF
TGCAGTGCTAGAGATCGACTAGCGTCCTACGAGCAGTACTTC
>NA|TRBV5-1|TRBJ2-5|NA
CASSPEASETQYF
TGCGCCAGCAGCCCCGAAGCGTCAGAGACCCAGTACTTC
>NA|TRBV29-1|TRBJ2-7|many
CSVIKRVGYYEQYF
TGCAGCGTCATTAAACGAGTAGGCTACTACGAGCAGTACTTC
>TRBD2|TRBV7-2|TRBJ2-5|few
CASSPSTSGIYGGQYF
TGTGCCAGCAGCCCATCGACTAGCGGCATTTACGGGGGCCAGTACTTC
>NA|TRBV2|TRBJ2-1|NA
CASSARTSGGASSKNIQFF
TGTGCCAGCAGTGCCAGGACATCTGGGGGCGCCTCGTCCAAAAACATTCAGTTCTTC
>TRBD1|TRBV12-3/TRBV12-4|TRBJ1-6|few
CASSLVTGGSSPLHF
TGTGCCAGCAGCCTCGTGACAGGGGGCTCGTCACCCCTCCACTTT
>TRBD1|TRBV4-2|TRBJ1-2|NA
CVSSQDFLRGRDDGYTF
TGTGTCAGCAGCCAAGATTTCTTAAGGGGGCGCGACGATGGCTACACCTTC
>TRBD1|TRBV7-2|TRBJ1-5|NA
CASSHGGGRSNQPQHF
TGTGCCAGCAGCCACGGAGGGGGCAGAAGCAATCAGCCCCAGCATTTT
>TRBD1|TRBV5-1|TRBJ2-2|few
CASSSASRDRGHLNTGELFF
TGCGCCAGCAGCTCAGCTAGTCGGGACAGGGGACATCTAAACACCGGGGAGCTGTTTTTT
>NA|TRBV7-2|TRBJ2-2|NA
CASSLPFTGELFF
TGTGCCAGCAGCTTACCCTTCACCGGGGAGCTGTTTTTT
>NA|TRBV15|TRBJ2-7|few
CATSRSNSYEQYF
TGTGCCACCAGCAGAAGTAACTCCTACGAGCAGTACTTC
>NA|TRBV9|TRBJ2-1|few
CASSPTDSSSYNEQFF
TGTGCCAGCAGCCCCACTGACAGCAGCTCCTACAATGAGCAGTTCTTC
>NA|TRBV11-1|TRBJ2-1|NA
CASSLRRDNYNEQFF
TGTGCCAGCAGCTTACGTCGGGACAACTACAATGAGCAGTTCTTC
>TRBD1|TRBV6-5|TRBJ2-3|NA
CASSDRADAQYF
TGTGCCAGCAGTGACAGGGCTGATGCGCAGTATTTT
>NA|TRBV5-1|TRBJ1-2|once
CASSLAGGVDYGYTF
TGCGCCAGCAGCTTGGCTGGGGGAGTGGACTATGGCTACACCTTC
>NA|TRBV28|TRBJ1-4|few
CASSSPKARLFF
TGTGCCAGCAGCTCCCCCAAAGCCAGATTGTTTTTT
>TRBD2|TRBV6-2/TRBV6-3|TRBJ2-3|NA
CASSYSPGGLDTQYF
TGTGCCAGCAGTTACTCCCCGGGGGGGCTTGATACGCAGTATTTT
>NA|TRBV5-1|TRBJ2-3|few
CASSLQMGSDAPQYF
TGCGCCAGCAGCTTGCAGATGGGAAGTGACGCTCCGCAGTATTTT
>TRBD2|TRBV20-1|TRBJ2-1|NA
CSARLAGGYYNEQFF
TGCAGTGCTAGACTCGCGGGGGGTTACTACAATGAGCAGTTCTTC
>NA|TRBV4-3|TRBJ2-4|few
CASSLLGSKNIQYF
TGCGCCAGCAGCCTCCTAGGATCCAAAAACATTCAGTACTTC
>NA|TRBV10-3|TRBJ2-6|NA
CAISSTSGANVLTF
TGTGCCATCAGCAGTACCTCTGGGGCCAACGTCCTGACTTTC
>NA|TRBV20-1|TRBJ2-7|NA
CSARDPAEGDEQYF
TGCAGTGCTAGAGATCCAGCGGAGGGGGACGAGCAGTACTTC
>TRBD1|TRBV28|TRBJ2-7|few
CASSLWDRGTYEQYF
TGTGCCAGCAGTTTATGGGACAGGGGGACCTACGAGCAGTACTTC